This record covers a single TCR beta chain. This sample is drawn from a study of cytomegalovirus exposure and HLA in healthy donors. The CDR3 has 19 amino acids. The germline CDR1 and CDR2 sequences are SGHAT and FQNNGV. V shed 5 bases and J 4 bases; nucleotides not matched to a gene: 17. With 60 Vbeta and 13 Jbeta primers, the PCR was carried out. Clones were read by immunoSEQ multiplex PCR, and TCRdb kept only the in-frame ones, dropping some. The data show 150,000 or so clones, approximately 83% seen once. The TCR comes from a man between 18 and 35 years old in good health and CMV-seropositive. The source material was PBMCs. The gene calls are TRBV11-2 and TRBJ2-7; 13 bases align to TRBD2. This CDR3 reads CASSASTSGGASLRYEQYF. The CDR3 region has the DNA TGTGCCAGCAGCGCCTCCACTAGCGGGGGGGCTTCTTTAAGATACGAGCAGTACTTC.